The subject of this entry is one TCR beta chain. CDR3 length: 11 amino acids. From germline, CDR1 is SGHVS and CDR2 FNYEAQ. V was shortened by 8 bases and J by 7 bases, with 9 bases between the two germline ends. This record comes from a study of CD4+ T cells in melanoma. Data came from immunoSEQ multiplex PCR; TCRdb stores just in-frame clones and leaves some out. There are about 55,000 clones in the sample; almost 70% occur only once, and roughly 4.8% lies in the top ten. Sequenced input: tumor tissue. The chain links TRBV7-6 to TRBJ2-1; D is perhaps TRBD2 (6 bases). This sequence originates from a human donor with melanoma. CDR3 sequence: CASQLANEQFF. The CDR3 DNA follows: TGTGCCAGCCAACTAGCAAATGAGCAGTTCTTC.